This T cell receptor (beta chain) was found in a study of cytomegalovirus exposure and HLA in healthy donors. This clone has just a few counts. Its specificity is unknown. Study conclusions and caveats: A further, later analysis showed that HLA-associated TCR beta chains (compared with equally common others) were more clonally expanded. There were reportedly fewer N-insertions in an Asian-associated ancestry cluster than the roughly 670-donor mean, in a later analysis. CMV antigen specificity of a few CMV-associated chains was confirmed in vitro. Later genetic work tied a missense DCLRE1C variant to beta-chain V and J trimming.

PCR was performed using 60 Vbeta and 13 Jbeta primers. The assay was immunoSEQ multiplex PCR, and TCRdb's table has in-frame clones only and misses some. The sample shows about 150,000 clones, more than 80% of them seen only once. The sequencing sample was made of PBMCs. This TCR derives from a man aged 18 to 30 in good health and CMV-seronegative.

The chain's CDR3 is CASSFSGQGAGEQFF. The CDR3 DNA reads as TGTGCCAGCAGCTTCAGCGGACAGGGGGCGGGTGAGCAGTTCTTC. The chain recombines TRBV7-9 with TRBJ2-1; 11 nucleotides line up with TRBD1. The CDR3 length is 15 residues. CDR1 and CDR2 (germline): SEHNR, FQNEAQ (reference sequence). Trimming took 3 bases from V and 9 from J; bases not matched to a gene: 7.